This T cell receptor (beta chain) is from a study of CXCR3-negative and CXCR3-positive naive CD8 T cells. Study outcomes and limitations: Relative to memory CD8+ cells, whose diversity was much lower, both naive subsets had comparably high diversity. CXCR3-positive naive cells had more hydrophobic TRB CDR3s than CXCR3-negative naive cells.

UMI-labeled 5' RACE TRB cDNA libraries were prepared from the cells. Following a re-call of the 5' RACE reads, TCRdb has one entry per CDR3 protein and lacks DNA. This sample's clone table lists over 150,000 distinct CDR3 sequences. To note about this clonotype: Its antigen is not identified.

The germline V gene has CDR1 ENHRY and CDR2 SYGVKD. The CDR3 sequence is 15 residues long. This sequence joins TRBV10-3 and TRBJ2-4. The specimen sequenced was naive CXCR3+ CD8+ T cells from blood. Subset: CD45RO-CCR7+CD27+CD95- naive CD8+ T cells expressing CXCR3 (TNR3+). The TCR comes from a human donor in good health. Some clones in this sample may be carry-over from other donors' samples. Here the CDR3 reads CATKGVEDTKNIQYF.